This T cell receptor beta chain was captured in a study of vaccination effects on CD4 cells after COVID-19. As for the study in general: Peptides at 10 ug/ml and IL-2 at about 9.2 IU/ml were added to two million PBMC per well.

About this clone itself: Its antigen is not identified.

Clones were sequenced by immunoSEQ multiplex PCR, and TCRdb holds only the in-frame ones, with some missing. This table holds 37,000 or so clones, 65% to 80% found once. Subsequent to 10 days of culture, CD4+ T cells were isolated. The vaccine recipients had no prior SARS-CoV-2 infection, with negative nucleocapsid antibodies. Half of the medium was exchanged for IL-2 medium on both days 3 and 7. Trimming took 4 bases from V and 0 from J, leaving 11 bases between them. The CDR3 spans 15 residues. In germline, CDR1 is LGHNA, CDR2 YSLEER. Whole-study findings and limits: Marked contraction was observed in infection-induced and vaccine-induced clones late after vaccination.

This clonotype originated in a human donor who received a COVID-19 vaccine. The chain joins TRBV4-3 to TRBJ2-3; D perhaps matches TRBD1 (6 bases). The sequenced sample was CD4+ T cells from PBMCs cultured without peptide, obtained before COVID-19 vaccination. The CDR3 nucleotides read TGCGCCAGCAGCCTTGACAGGTATAGCACAGATACGCAGTATTTT. It is translated as CASSLDRYSTDTQYF.